Sequencing of this TCR beta chain was carried out in a study of cytomegalovirus exposure and HLA in healthy donors. Whole-study context: Earlier sequencing of about 179 million T cells yielded fewer than 140 million unique TCR beta sequences.

PCR amplification relied on 60 Vbeta primers (plus 13 Jbeta primers). Produced via immunoSEQ multiplex PCR; TCRdb's table is partial and in-frame only. The sample holds 120,000 or so clones, roughly 80% seen once. Study-level results: Later analysis associated a missense DCLRE1C variant with TCR beta V- and J-gene trimming.

The CDR3 runs 15 residues. Per the germline V gene, CDR1 is SGHRS and CDR2 is YFSETQ. V lost 0 bases to trimming and J lost 7 bases, with 16 bases between them. In regard to this clone: Its antigen is as yet unknown.

Sequencing was carried out using PBMCs. V is TRBV5-1 and J is TRBJ2-5; D is possibly TRBD2 (5 bases). The sequence was obtained from a man under 40 in good health and CMV-seropositive. The CDR3 is CASSLELDGGGTQYF. The CDR3 DNA follows: TGCGCCAGCAGCTTGGAATTGGACGGAGGAGGGACCCAGTACTTC. Full variable domain (missing parts from reference TRBV5-1 and TRBJ2-5): KAGVTQTPRYLIKTRGQQVTLSCSPISGHRSVSWYQQTPGQGLQFLFEYFSETQRNKGNFPGRFSGRQFSNSRSEMNVSTLELGDSALYLCASSLELDGGGTQYFGPGTRLLVL.